The 26 T cell receptor beta chains listed next were all sequenced from one sample in a study of blood T cell repertoires in COVID-19. Here immunoSEQ multiplex PCR was the method, and the copy in TCRdb shows in-frame clones only, minus some. The table includes 300,000 to 400,000 clones, 70% to 90% detected once. Sequenced input: PBMCs or T cells enriched from blood (not recorded which). These receptors were taken from a woman between 40 and 50 years old with acute COVID-19.

The chain combines TRBV20-1 with TRBJ1-4; TRBD1 is a possible D gene (5 bases). The CDR3 is 11 amino acids. Trimming removed 3 bases from V and 13 bases from J, with 12 bases in between. CDR1 DFQATT and CDR2 SNEGSKA come from the germline V gene (reference sequence). The CDR3 sequence: CSASVGTGLFF. CDR3 in DNA: TGCAGTGCTAGCGTCGGGACTGGACTGTTTTTT.

This sequence joins TRBV9 and TRBJ1-3; D gene unclear. Germline values: CDR1 SGDLS, CDR2 YYNGEE. The CDR3 totals 17 residues. Deletions cut 4 bases from V and 2 bases from J, with 19 bases between. The DNA for the CDR3 is TGTGCCAGCAGCCCGAGGACTGGGGATCCGCCTGGAAACACCATATATTTT. This gives the protein CASSPRTGDPPGNTIYF.

This rearrangement joins TRBV2 to TRBJ1-5, with 12 bases identical to TRBD1. Germline V gives CDR1 SNHLY, CDR2 FYNNEI. The ends lost 6 bases at V and 1 base at J; junction bases unmatched: 7. This CDR3 region has 17 residues. The CDR3 DNA reads TGTGCCAGCAGAGCAATGGGACAGGGGGCGAGCAATCAGCCCCAGCATTTT. This encodes CASRAMGQGASNQPQHF.

The chain has TRBV2 and TRBJ1-1; D unclear. CDR3 length: 16 amino acids. V lost 4 bases, J lost 0 bases, and 15 bases lay in between. CDR1 SNHLY and CDR2 FYNNEI come from the germline V gene. CDR3 amino acids: CASSAQLTVMNTEAFF. CDR3 DNA: TGTGCCAGCAGTGCTCAGTTAACAGTCATGAACACTGAAGCTTTCTTT.

The chain uses TRBV12-3 or TRBV12-4 and TRBJ1-5; D is unresolved. V was trimmed by 2 bases and J by 2 bases, leaving 4 bases between them. The CDR3 runs to 13 residues. The CDR3 nucleotides read TGTGCCAGCAGTTTAACAGGCAATCAGCCCCAGCATTTT. This encodes CASSLTGNQPQHF.

V and J are TRBV9 and TRBJ1-1; D is possibly TRBD1 (5 bases). Trimming took off 4 bases at V and 5 bases at J, with 15 bases between the two ends. Germline lookup yields CDR1 SGDLS and CDR2 YYNGEE. The CDR3 length is 14 residues. CDR3 loop: CASSRSQGGTEAFF. CDR3 sequence (DNA): TGTGCCAGCAGCCGCAGTCAGGGAGGGACTGAAGCTTTCTTT.

This chain connects TRBV5-1 to TRBJ1-2, with TRBD1 as a possible D gene (6 bases). V lost 0 bases and J 6 bases, leaving 15 bases between the germline ends. The germline V gene has CDR1 SGHRS and CDR2 YFSETQ. There are 15 residues in the CDR3. The CDR3 nucleotides are TGCGCCAGCAGCTTGGAACCGGGGGGCGAAAATGGCTACACCTTC. It encodes CASSLEPGGENGYTF.

The count of this clone is one. V and J are TRBV7-9 and TRBJ2-3; D gene ambiguous. Per germline, CDR1 SEHNR and CDR2 FQNEAQ (reference sequence). Trimming removed 3 bases at V and 6 bases at J, with 10 bases between. The CDR3 has 13 amino acids. The CDR3 protein is CASSLAVWDTQYF. The CDR3 DNA sequence: TGTGCCAGCAGCTTGGCAGTCTGGGATACGCAGTATTTT.

This clone occurred many times. The genes are TRBV4-1 and TRBJ2-7; tentatively, D is TRBD2 (5 bases). Looked up from germline, CDR1 is MGHRA and CDR2 is YSYEKL. The V end lost 0 bases, the J end lost 2 bases, and 14 bases lay between the germline ends. The CDR3 is 16 residues long. CDR3 residues: CASSQDISAKAYEQYF. CDR3 DNA: TGCGCCAGCAGCCAAGATATTAGCGCGAAGGCCTACGAGCAGTACTTC.

The chain joins TRBV7-6 to TRBJ1-6; D is possibly TRBD1 (6 bases). V dropped 4 bases and J dropped 13 bases, with 8 bases sitting between them. The germline V gene has CDR1 SGHVS and CDR2 FNYEAQ. This CDR3 is built from 11 residues. The CDR3 DNA reads TGTGCCAGCAGCTCACAGGGCCCCCTCCACTTT. Residues: CASSSQGPLHF.

The chain joins TRBV7-9 to TRBJ2-3; D is undetermined. Germline V gives CDR1 SEHNR, CDR2 FQNEAQ (reference sequence). The length of the CDR3 is 13 residues. Trimming pared 5 bases from V and 4 bases from J, leaving 10 bases between. The CDR3 DNA reads TGTGCCAGCAGCCAATATTCGGCAGATACGCAGTATTTT. Translation gives CASSQYSADTQYF.

In this sample, this clone turned up a few times. The genes are TRBV5-4 and TRBJ2-7, with a tentative D call TRBD2 (6 bases). CDR3 length equals 14 residues. Germline V CDR1 and CDR2: SGHNT, YYREEE (reference sequence). With 2 bases removed from V and 4 bases from J, the gap between germline ends came to 13 bases. The CDR3, as DNA: TGTGCCAGCAGCTTAGGAGGGCGCACTTACGAGCAGTACTTC. Its translation is CASSLGGRTYEQYF.

The chain employs TRBV18 and TRBJ2-1; TRBD2 matches 13 bases. The CDR3 runs to 16 residues. Germline V CDR1 and CDR2: KGHSH, LQKENI. V lost 4 bases and J lost 6; bases outside the gene matches: 6. Here the CDR3 DNA reads TGTGCCAGCTCACATACGGGGACTAGCGGGACCAATGAGCAGTTCTTC. Translating gives CASSHTGTSGTNEQFF.

The CDR3 DNA reads TGTGCCAGCATGGGGGTGAGGGGGCCCCATGGCTACACCTTC. Translated, it gives CASMGVRGPHGYTF. The rearrangement uses TRBV6-5 and TRBJ1-2; TRBD1 agrees at 7 bases. The V gene end was trimmed by 7 bases and the J gene end by 6 bases; junction bases not matched to a gene: 11. CDR1 is MNHEY, CDR2 SVGAGI, per germline. There are 14 residues in the CDR3.

This chain uses TRBV7-3 with TRBJ2-1; 9 bases are a match to TRBD2. Germline values: CDR1 SGHTA, CDR2 FQGTGA. The CDR3 covers 15 residues. Trimming removed 3 bases from V and 6 bases from J; junction bases left unmatched: 6. CDR3 amino acids: CASSFASGASNEQFF. The CDR3 nucleotides read TGTGCCAGCAGCTTCGCTAGCGGGGCAAGCAATGAGCAGTTCTTC. Full variable domain (missing parts from reference TRBV7-3 and TRBJ2-1): GAGVSQTPSNKVTEKGKYVELRCDPISGHTALYWYRQSLGQGPEFLIYFQGTGAADDSGLPNDRFFAVRPEGSVSTLKIQRTERGDSAVYLCASSFASGASNEQFFGPGTRLTVL.

The V gene is TRBV10-3, the J gene TRBJ2-3, with 7 bases fitting TRBD2. This CDR3 contains 15 residues. CDR1 is ENHRY and CDR2 is SYGVKD in the germline V gene. Trimming at V came to 4 bases and at J to 2 bases, leaving 6 bases not matched to a gene. The CDR3 reads CAISVGAGSTDTQYF. CDR3 in DNA: TGTGCCATCAGTGTAGGAGCGGGATCCACAGATACGCAGTATTTT.

As regards this clone: Other DNA sequences within the sample encode an identical CDR3. The chain is built from TRBV29-1 and TRBJ1-1, with D possibly matching TRBD1 (6 bases). V lost 6 bases and J 8 bases, leaving 10 bases between the germline ends. CDR3 length: 10 amino acids. CDR1 and CDR2 (germline): SQVTM, ANQGSEA. As DNA, the CDR3 is TGCAGCGTGGGTCAGGGGGAAGCTTTCTTT. The encoded protein is CSVGQGEAFF.

The chain couples TRBV5-1 to TRBJ2-5, with 7 bases matching TRBD2. The length of the CDR3 is 16 residues. After removal of 4 bases from V and 4 bases from J, the junction contained 13 bases not matched to a gene. The V gene's germline CDR1 is SGHRS and CDR2 YFSETQ. The CDR3: CASSPRGAGDGETQYF. CDR3 nucleotides: TGCGCCAGCAGCCCCAGAGGGGCGGGAGACGGAGAGACCCAGTACTTC.

V usage is TRBV28 and J usage is TRBJ1-6, with 7 positions matching TRBD1. Per the germline V gene, CDR1 is MDHEN and CDR2 is SYDVKM. The CDR3 has 15 residues. V dropped 9 bases and J dropped 6; count of bases not matched to a gene: 11. The CDR3 DNA reads as TGTGCCAGTACTGAGAGGACAGGCCTTAATTCACCCCTCCACTTT. Residues: CASTERTGLNSPLHF.

This chain joins TRBV28 and TRBJ1-5; 8 bases match TRBD1. The length of the CDR3 is 15 residues. V shed 6 bases and J 5 bases; nucleotides not matched to a gene: 9. Germline CDR1 is MDHEN and CDR2 is SYDVKM. CDR3 coding DNA: TGTGCCAGCAGGCCCGGACAGGGCTCGCATCAGCCCCAGCATTTT. Protein: CASRPGQGSHQPQHF.

This clone was detected only once. V usage is TRBV3-1 (or the pseudogene TRBV3-2) and J usage is TRBJ2-3; 14 nucleotides line up with TRBD2. Trimming cost V 3 bases and J 4 bases; bases outside gene matches: 3. This CDR3 comprises 16 residues. Germline V gives CDR1 LGHDT, CDR2 YNNKEL (reference sequence). Here the CDR3 DNA reads TGTGCCAGCAGCCATGGGACTAGCGGGGGCCCAGATACGCAGTATTTT. It specifies CASSHGTSGGPDTQYF.

This clone was counted once. This chain connects TRBV3-1 (or the pseudogene TRBV3-2) to TRBJ2-7, with 7 bases matching TRBD1. CDR1 is LGHDT, CDR2 YNNKEL, per germline (reference sequence). CDR3 length equals 15 residues. Trimming took 5 bases from V and 3 from J; bases not matched to a gene: 10. The chain's CDR3 is CASSYRTGEIYEQYF. The CDR3 bases are TGTGCCAGCAGCTATCGGACAGGTGAGATCTACGAGCAGTACTTC.

The V gene is TRBV28, the J gene TRBJ2-7; 8 bases line up with TRBD1. Trimming at V came to 7 bases and at J to 2 bases, leaving 7 bases not matched to a gene. The CDR3 is 14 amino acids. Germline CDR1 and CDR2: MDHEN and SYDVKM. The CDR3 region has the DNA TGTGCCAGCACCACGGGACAGGAGACCTACGAGCAGTACTTC. This sequence encodes CASTTGQETYEQYF.

This chain uses TRBV9 with TRBJ1-6, with D possibly matching TRBD1 (5 bases). Between the trimmed V and J ends, which lost 8 bases and 4 bases, there was a span of 13 bases. Looked up from germline, CDR1 is SGDLS and CDR2 is YYNGEE. This CDR3 is built from 14 residues. The CDR3 coding sequence is TGTGCCAGTACCAGCAGGGATTATAATTCACCCCTCCACTTT. This sequence encodes CASTSRDYNSPLHF.

The V call is TRBV5-1, the J call TRBJ2-3; D is undetermined. CDR3 length equals 11 residues. Germline V gives CDR1 SGHRS, CDR2 YFSETQ. Trimming took off 0 bases at V and 9 bases at J, with 5 bases between the two ends. The CDR3 nucleotides read TGCGCCAGCAGCTTGGAGAGCACGCAGTATTTT. Its translation is CASSLESTQYF.

This clone showed up just a few times. The same CDR3 can be traced to other DNA sequences in this sample. The rearrangement joins TRBV3-1 (or the pseudogene TRBV3-2) to TRBJ1-2, with D unclear. Trimming stripped 3 bases from V and 7 bases from J, with 6 bases between. CDR1 and CDR2 (germline): LGHDT, YNNKEL (reference sequence). The CDR3 has 11 amino acids. CDR3 DNA: TGTGCCAGCAGCCAGACTGGTGGCTACACCTTC. Residues: CASSQTGGYTF.